Each of the 3 T cell receptor beta chains below was sequenced from the same sample in a study of cytomegalovirus exposure and HLA in healthy donors (dated 2017 in TCRdb). The library was produced with the immunoSEQ multiplex PCR assay. TCRdb obtained this table from immuneACCESS and retained in-frame rearrangements with V and J assigned. These tables miss some clones; where compared with another copy, unresolved V genes account for less than half of the shortfall, and the remainder is unexplained. For this sample the table gives over 200,000 clones, of which around nine tenths were detected only once. The ten largest clones add up to around 3% of the sample. The sequencing sample was made of PBMCs. The receptor source for this set is a woman aged 18-30 years in good health and CMV-seronegative.

CDR3 loop: CASRRQGSNGANVLTF. CDR3 coding DNA: TGTGCCAGCAGGCGACAGGGAAGTAATGGGGCCAACGTCCTGACTTTC. The V and J genes are TRBV6-4 and TRBJ2-6, with 7 bases matching TRBD1. This CDR3 has 16 amino acids. Germline V CDR1 and CDR2: MRHNA, SNTAGT. After removal of 6 bases from V and 3 bases from J, the junction contained 8 bases not matched to a gene.

The rearrangement links TRBV5-6 to TRBJ2-7; 12 nucleotides match TRBD2. Looked up from germline, CDR1 is SGHDT and CDR2 is YYEEEE. Unmatched junction bases numbered 15, after V lost 0 bases and J lost 5 bases. The CDR3 totals 19 residues. The CDR3 DNA reads TGTGCCAGCAGCTTGGCCAGTGGATCCCCACTAGCGGGAGGAGACGAGCAGTACTTC. It encodes CASSLASGSPLAGGDEQYF.

This chain links TRBV6-5 with TRBJ1-4; 7 nucleotides line up with TRBD1. This CDR3 has 15 residues. Losses at the gene ends were 7 bases for V and 3 bases for J; bases not matched to a gene: 8. CDR1 and CDR2 from the germline V gene are MNHEY and SVGAGI. As DNA, the CDR3 is TGTGCCAGCAAAAGGGGGCCTTCGGCTAATGAAAAACTGTTTTTT. Protein sequence: CASKRGPSANEKLFF.